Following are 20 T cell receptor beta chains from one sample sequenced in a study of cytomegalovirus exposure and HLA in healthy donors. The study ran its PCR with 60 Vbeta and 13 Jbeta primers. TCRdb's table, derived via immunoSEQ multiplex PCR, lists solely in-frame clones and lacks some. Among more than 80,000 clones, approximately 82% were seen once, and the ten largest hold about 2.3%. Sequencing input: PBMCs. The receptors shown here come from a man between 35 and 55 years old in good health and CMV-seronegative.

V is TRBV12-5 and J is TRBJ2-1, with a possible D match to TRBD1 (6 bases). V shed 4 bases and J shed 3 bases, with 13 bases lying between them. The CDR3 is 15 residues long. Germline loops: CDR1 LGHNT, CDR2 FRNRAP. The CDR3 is CASGSQGTLYNEQFF. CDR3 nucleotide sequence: TGTGCTAGTGGTTCACAGGGTACCCTCTACAATGAGCAGTTCTTC.

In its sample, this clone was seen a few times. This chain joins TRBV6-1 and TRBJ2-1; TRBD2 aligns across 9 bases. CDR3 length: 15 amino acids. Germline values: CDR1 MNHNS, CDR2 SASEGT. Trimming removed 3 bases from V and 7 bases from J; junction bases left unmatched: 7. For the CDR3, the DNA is TGTGCCAGCAGTGACAAGCGGGGGGCCTCGAATGAGCAGTTCTTC. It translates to CASSDKRGASNEQFF.

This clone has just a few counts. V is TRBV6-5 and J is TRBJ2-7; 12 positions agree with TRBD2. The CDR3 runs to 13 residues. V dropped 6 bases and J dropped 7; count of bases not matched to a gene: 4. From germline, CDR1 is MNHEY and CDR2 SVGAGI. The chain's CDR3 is CASRLAGGREQYF. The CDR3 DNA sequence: TGTGCCAGCAGGCTAGCGGGGGGGCGTGAGCAGTACTTC.

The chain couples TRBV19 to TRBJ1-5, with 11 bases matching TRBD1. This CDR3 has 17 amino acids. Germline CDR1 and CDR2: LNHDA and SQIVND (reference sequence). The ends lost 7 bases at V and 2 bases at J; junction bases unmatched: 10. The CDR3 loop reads CASNNPSGQGGNQPQHF. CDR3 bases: TGTGCCAGTAATAACCCCTCGGGACAGGGGGGCAATCAGCCCCAGCATTTT.

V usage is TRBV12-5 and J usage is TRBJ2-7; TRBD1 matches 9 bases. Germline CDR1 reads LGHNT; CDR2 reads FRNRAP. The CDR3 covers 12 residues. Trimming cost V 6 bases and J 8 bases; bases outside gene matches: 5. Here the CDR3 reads CASGRTGAKQYF. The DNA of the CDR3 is TGTGCTAGTGGGCGGACAGGGGCGAAGCAGTACTTC.

The CDR3 bases are TGTGCCACCAGCAGAGCATCCATTGTGAACACTGAAGCTTTCTTT. Amino acids: CATSRASIVNTEAFF. The V call is TRBV15, the J call TRBJ1-1; D remains ambiguous. Germline CDR1 reads LNHNV; CDR2 reads YYDKDF (reference sequence). There are 15 residues in the CDR3. Between the trimmed V and J ends, which lost 1 base and 0 bases, there was a span of 9 bases.

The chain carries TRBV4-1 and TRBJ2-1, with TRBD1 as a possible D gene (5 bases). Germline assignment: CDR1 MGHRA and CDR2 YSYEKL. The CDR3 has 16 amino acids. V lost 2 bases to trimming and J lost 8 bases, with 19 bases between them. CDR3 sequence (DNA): TGCGCCAGCAGCCAAAGCAGGGATCTGCCCGTCCATGAGCAGTTCTTC. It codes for CASSQSRDLPVHEQFF.

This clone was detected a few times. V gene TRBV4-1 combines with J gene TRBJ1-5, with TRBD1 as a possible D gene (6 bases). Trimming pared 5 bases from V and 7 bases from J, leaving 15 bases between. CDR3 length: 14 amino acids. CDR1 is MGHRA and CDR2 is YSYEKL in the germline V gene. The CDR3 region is CASSSHIGTQPQHF. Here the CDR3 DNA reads TGCGCCAGCAGCTCCCACATCGGGACACAGCCCCAGCATTTT.

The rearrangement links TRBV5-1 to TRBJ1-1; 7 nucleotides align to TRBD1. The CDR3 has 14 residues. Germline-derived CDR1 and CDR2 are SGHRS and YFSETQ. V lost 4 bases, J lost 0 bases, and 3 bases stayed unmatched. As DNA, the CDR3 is TGCGCCAGCAGCGTGGGGACAGTGAACACTGAAGCTTTCTTT. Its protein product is CASSVGTVNTEAFF.

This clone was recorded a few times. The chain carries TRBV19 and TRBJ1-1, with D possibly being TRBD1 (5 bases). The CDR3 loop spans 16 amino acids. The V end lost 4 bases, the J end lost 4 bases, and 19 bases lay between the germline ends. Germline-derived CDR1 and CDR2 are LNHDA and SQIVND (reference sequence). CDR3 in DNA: TGTGCCAGTAGTACCAGACAGACCATGTTGAGCACTGAAGCTTTCTTT. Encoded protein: CASSTRQTMLSTEAFF.

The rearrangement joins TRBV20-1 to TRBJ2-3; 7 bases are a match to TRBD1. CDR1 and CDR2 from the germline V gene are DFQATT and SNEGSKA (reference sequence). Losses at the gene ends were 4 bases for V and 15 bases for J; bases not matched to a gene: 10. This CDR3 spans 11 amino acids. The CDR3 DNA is TGCAGTGCTACAAACAGGGGATCAAGCTATTTT. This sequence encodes CSATNRGSSYF.

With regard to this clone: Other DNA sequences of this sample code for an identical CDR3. Here the CDR3 reads CASSLGGDFTDTQYF. CDR3 coding DNA: TGTGCCAGCAGCTTAGGCGGGGATTTCACAGATACGCAGTATTTT. The chain is built from TRBV11-3 and TRBJ2-3, with D possibly TRBD2 on 6 matching bases. CDR1 is SGHNT and CDR2 is YENEEA in the germline V gene. This CDR3 contains 15 residues. Deletions cut 1 base from V and 2 bases from J, with 10 bases between. Full variable domain (missing parts from reference TRBV11-3 and TRBJ2-3): EAGVVQSPRYKIIEKKQPVAFWCNPISGHNTLYWYLQNLGQGPELLIRYENEEAVDDSQLPKDRFSAERLKGVDSTLKIQPAELGDSAVYLCASSLGGDFTDTQYFGPGTRLTVL.

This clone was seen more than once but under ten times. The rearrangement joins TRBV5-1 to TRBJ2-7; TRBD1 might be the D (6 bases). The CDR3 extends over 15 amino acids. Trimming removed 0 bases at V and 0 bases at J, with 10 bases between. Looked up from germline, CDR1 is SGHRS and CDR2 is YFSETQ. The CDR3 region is CASSLVTGSSYEQYF. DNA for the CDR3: TGCGCCAGCAGCTTGGTTACAGGGAGCTCCTACGAGCAGTACTTC.

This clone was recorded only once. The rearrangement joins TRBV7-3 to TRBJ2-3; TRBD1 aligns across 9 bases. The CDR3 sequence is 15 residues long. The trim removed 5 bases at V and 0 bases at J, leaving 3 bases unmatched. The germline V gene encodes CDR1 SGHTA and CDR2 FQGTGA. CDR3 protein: CASSPTGGSTDTQYF. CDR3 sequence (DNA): TGTGCCAGCAGCCCGACAGGGGGTAGCACAGATACGCAGTATTTT.

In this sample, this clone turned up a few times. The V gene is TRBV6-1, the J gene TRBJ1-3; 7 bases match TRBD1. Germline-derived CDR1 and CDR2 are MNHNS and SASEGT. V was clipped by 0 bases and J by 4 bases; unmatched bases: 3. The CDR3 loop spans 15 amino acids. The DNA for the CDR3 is TGTGCCAGCAGTGAAGCGGTAGGGGGCGGAAACACCATATATTTT. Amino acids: CASSEAVGGGNTIYF.

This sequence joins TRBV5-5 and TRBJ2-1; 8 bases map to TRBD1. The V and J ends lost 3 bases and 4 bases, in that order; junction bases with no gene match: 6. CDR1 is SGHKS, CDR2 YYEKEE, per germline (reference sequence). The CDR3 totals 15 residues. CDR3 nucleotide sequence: TGTGCCAGCAGCTCTGGACAGGGATTTTACAATGAGCAGTTCTTC. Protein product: CASSSGQGFYNEQFF.

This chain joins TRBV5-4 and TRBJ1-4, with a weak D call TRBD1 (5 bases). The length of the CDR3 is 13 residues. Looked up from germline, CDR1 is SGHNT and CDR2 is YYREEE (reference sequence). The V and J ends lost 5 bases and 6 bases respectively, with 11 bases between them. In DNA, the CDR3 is TGTGCCAGCAGTCGGGGGAACGATGAAAAACTGTTTTTT. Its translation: CASSRGNDEKLFF.

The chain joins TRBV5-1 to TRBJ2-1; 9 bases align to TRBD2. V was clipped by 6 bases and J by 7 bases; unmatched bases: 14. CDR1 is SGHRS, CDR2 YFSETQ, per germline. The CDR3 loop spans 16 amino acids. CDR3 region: CASNPDGGGVINEQFF. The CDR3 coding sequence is TGCGCCAGCAACCCCGATGGCGGGGGGGTTATAAATGAGCAGTTCTTC.

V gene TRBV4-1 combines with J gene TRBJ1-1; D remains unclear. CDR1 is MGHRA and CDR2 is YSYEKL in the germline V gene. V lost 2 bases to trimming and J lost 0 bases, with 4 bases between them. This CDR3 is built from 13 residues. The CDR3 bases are TGCGCCAGCAGCCAACAGATGAACACTGAAGCTTTCTTT. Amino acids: CASSQQMNTEAFF.

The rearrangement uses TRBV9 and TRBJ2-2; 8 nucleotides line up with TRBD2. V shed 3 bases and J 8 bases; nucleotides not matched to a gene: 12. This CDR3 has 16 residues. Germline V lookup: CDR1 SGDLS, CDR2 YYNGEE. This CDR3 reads CASSGYSGAGSGELFF. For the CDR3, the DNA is TGTGCCAGCAGCGGCTATAGCGGGGCAGGGAGTGGGGAGCTGTTTTTT.